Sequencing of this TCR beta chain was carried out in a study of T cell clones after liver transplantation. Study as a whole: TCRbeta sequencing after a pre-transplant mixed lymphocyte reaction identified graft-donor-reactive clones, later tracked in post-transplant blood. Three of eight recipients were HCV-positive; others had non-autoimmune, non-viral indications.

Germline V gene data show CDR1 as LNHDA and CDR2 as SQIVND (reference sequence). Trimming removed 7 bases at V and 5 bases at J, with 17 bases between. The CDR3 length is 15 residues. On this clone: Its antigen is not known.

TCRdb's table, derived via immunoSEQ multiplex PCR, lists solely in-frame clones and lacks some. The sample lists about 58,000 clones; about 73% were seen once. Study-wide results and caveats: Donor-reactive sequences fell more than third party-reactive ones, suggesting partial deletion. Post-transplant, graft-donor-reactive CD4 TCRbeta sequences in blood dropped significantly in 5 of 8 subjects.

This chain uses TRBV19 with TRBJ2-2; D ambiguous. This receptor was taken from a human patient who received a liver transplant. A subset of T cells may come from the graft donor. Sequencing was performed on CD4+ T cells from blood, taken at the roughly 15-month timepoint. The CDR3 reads CASTPTPVVTGELFF. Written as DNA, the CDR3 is TGTGCCAGTACCCCGACTCCCGTAGTTACCGGGGAGCTGTTTTTT.